This T cell receptor beta chain was recovered during a study of blood T cell repertoires in COVID-19. The assay was immunoSEQ multiplex PCR, and TCRdb's table has in-frame clones only and misses some. The sample has roughly 83,000 clones; roughly 86% are singletons. The TCR originated in a man older than 75 with active or convalescent COVID-19. The sample taken for sequencing was peripheral blood.

The CDR3 nucleotides read TGTGCCACCAGCACCGCCCGGGGGTCTAGCACAGATACGCAGTATTTT. Translated, it gives CATSTARGSSTDTQYF. This chain connects TRBV15 to TRBJ2-3; a weak D match, TRBD2 (6 bases). The V end lost 4 bases, the J end lost 0 bases, and 14 bases lay between the germline ends. The CDR3 loop spans 16 amino acids. Germline CDR1 LNHNV, CDR2 YYDKDF (reference sequence).